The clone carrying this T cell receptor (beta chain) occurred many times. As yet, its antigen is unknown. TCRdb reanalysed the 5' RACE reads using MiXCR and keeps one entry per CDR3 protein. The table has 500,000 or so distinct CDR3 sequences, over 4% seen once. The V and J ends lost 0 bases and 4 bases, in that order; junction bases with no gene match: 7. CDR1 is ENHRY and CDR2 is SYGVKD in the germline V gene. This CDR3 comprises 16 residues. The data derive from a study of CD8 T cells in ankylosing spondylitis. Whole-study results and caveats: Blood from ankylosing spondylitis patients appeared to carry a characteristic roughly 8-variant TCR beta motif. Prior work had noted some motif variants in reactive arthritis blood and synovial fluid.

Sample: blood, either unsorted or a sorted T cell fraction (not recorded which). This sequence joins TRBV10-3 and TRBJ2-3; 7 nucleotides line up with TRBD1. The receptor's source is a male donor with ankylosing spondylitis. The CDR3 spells CAISESPGGKSDTQYF. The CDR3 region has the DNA TGTGCCATCAGTGAGTCGCCAGGGGGTAAATCAGATACGCAGTATTTT.